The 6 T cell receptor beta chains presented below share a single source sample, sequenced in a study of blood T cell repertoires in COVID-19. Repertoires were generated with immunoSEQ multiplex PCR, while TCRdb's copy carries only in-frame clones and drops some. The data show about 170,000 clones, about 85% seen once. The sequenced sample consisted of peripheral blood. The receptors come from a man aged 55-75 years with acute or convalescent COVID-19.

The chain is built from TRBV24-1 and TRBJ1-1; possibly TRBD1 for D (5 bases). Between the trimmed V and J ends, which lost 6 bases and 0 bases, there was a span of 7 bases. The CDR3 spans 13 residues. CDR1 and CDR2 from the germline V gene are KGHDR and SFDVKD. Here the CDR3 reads CATSQGLNTEAFF. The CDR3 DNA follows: TGTGCCACCAGTCAGGGCCTGAACACTGAAGCTTTCTTT.

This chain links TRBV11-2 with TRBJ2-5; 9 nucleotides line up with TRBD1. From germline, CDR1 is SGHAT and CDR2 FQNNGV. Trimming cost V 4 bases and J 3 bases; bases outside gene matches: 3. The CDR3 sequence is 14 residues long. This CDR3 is CASSSRTGEETQYF. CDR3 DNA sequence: TGTGCCAGCAGCTCGAGGACAGGGGAAGAGACCCAGTACTTC.

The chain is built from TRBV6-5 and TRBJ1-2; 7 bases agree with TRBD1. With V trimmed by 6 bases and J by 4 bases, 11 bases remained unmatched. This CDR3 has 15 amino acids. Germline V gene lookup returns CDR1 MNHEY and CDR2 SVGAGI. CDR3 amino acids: CASRLTGVSSYGYTF. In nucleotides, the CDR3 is TGTGCCAGCAGACTCACAGGGGTTTCTAGCTATGGCTACACCTTC.

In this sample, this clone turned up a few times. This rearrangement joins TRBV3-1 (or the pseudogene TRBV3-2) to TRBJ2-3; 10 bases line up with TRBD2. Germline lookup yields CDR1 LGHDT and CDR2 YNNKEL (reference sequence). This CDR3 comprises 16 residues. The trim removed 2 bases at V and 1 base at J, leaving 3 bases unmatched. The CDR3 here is CASSQSLAGGTDTQYF. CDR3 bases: TGTGCCAGCAGCCAATCTCTAGCGGGAGGCACAGATACGCAGTATTTT.

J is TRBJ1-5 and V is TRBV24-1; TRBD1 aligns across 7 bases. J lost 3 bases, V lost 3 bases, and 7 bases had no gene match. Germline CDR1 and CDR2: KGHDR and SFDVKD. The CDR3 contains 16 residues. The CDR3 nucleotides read TGTGCCACCAGTGATGAAGGTACAGGGGACAATCAGCCCCAGCATTTT. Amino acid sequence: CATSDEGTGDNQPQHF.

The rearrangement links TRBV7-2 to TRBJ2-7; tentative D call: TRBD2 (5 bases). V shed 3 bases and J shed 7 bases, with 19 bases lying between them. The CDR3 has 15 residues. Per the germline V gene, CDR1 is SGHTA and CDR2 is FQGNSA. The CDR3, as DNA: TGTGCCAGCAGCTTTAGGAGCGGACCTGTGAGGGAGCAGTACTTC. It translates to CASSFRSGPVREQYF. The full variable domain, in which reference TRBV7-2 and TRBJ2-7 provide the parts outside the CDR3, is GAGVSQSPSNKVTEKGKDVELRCDPISGHTALYWYRQSLGQGLEFLIYFQGNSAPDKSGLPSDRFSAERTGGSVSTLTIQRTQQEDSAVYLCASSFRSGPVREQYFGPGTRLTVT.